The 17 T cell receptor beta chains below all came from one sample that was sequenced in a study of beta chain features in type 1 diabetes. Study-level results: Moderate yet significant TCRB CDR3 shortening was seen in Type 1 diabetes patients in all four CD4+ subsets.

No cognate antigen is known for these TCRs. The whole isolated RNA underwent reverse transcription, so sequencing captured expressed TCRB transcripts. TCRdb keeps only in-frame clones here, not all; method: immunoSEQ multiplex PCR. This sample has under 250,000 clones, with 11% to 15% found just once. The sequencing sample was made of naive CD4+ T cells from blood. The receptors were sampled from a man aged 25-45 years with type 1 diabetes.

This clone occurred a few times. The genes are TRBV7-9 and TRBJ2-7; TRBD2 agrees at 8 bases. The J segment lost 4 bases and the V segment lost 5 bases, leaving 7 bases of the junction unmatched. This CDR3 region has 14 residues. Germline CDR1 and CDR2: SEHNR and FQNEAQ (reference sequence). Here the CDR3 DNA reads TGTGCCAGCAGCCCGGGGGGGGCAGCTTACGAGCAGTACTTC. This gives the protein CASSPGGAAYEQYF.

This clone has more than one count but fewer than ten. V usage is TRBV29-1 and J usage is TRBJ1-1; no reliable D call. The germline V and J ends were trimmed by 4 bases and 4 bases, with 7 bases remaining between them. Germline V gene data show CDR1 as SQVTM and CDR2 as ANQGSEA. The CDR3 sequence is 11 residues long. The CDR3 DNA reads TGCAGCGTTGCGGGGAGCACTGAAGCTTTCTTT. It specifies CSVAGSTEAFF.

This clone showed up just a few times. V usage is TRBV19 and J usage is TRBJ1-2; 8 nucleotides match TRBD1. Germline V gene lookup returns CDR1 LNHDA and CDR2 SQIVND (reference sequence). This CDR3 has 15 residues. J was trimmed by 3 bases and V by 1 base; bases with no gene match: 4. CDR3 bases: TGTGCCAGTAGTATAGCAGCAGGGGGCTACTATGGCTACACCTTC. This encodes CASSIAAGGYYGYTF.

The chain employs TRBV10-3 and TRBJ2-7; tentatively, D is TRBD1 (5 bases). Trimming pared 2 bases from V and 6 bases from J, leaving 14 bases between. The V gene's germline CDR1 is ENHRY and CDR2 SYGVKD. The CDR3 runs to 14 residues. CDR3 sequence reads: CAISETQQGTEQYF. CDR3 DNA sequence: TGTGCCATCAGTGAGACCCAGCAGGGAACCGAGCAGTACTTC.

This clone was counted only a few times. The rearrangement links TRBV7-9 to TRBJ2-1; D not certain. Per germline, CDR1 SEHNR and CDR2 FQNEAQ (reference sequence). CDR3 length: 15 residues. Trimming took off 3 bases at V and 2 bases at J, with 11 bases between the two ends. The DNA of the CDR3 is TGTGCCAGCAGCTTGGAACAGTCCACCTACAATGAGCAGTTCTTC. It encodes CASSLEQSTYNEQFF.

This clone was detected only a few times. The rearrangement uses TRBV30 and TRBJ1-1; tentative D call: TRBD1 (6 bases). This CDR3 has 13 amino acids. The germline CDR1 and CDR2 sequences are GTSNPN and SVGIG (reference sequence). V was cut by 3 bases and J by 1 base, with 9 bases left in between. The CDR3 bases are TGTGCCTGGAGATCGGGACAGAACACTGAAGCTTTCTTT. Translating it yields CAWRSGQNTEAFF.

J is TRBJ1-1 and V is TRBV27; TRBD1 matches at 10 bases. Trimming at V came to 6 bases and at J to 4 bases, leaving 14 bases not matched to a gene. The CDR3 contains 17 residues. The germline V gene has CDR1 MNHEY and CDR2 SMNVEV (reference sequence). CDR3 loop: CASSPQDRGRRGTEAFF. The DNA of the CDR3 is TGTGCCAGCAGCCCACAAGACAGGGGGCGTCGGGGCACTGAAGCTTTCTTT.

The sample holds a few counts of this clone. The chain employs TRBV10-3 and TRBJ1-1; perhaps TRBD1 as D (5 bases). The CDR3 is made up of 13 amino acids. V shed 7 bases and J shed 3 bases, with 12 bases lying between them. Germline V CDR1 and CDR2: ENHRY, SYGVKD. CDR3 in DNA: TGTGCCATCACCGTTGGGGCGGACACTGAAGCTTTCTTT. It encodes CAITVGADTEAFF.

This clone was seen more than once but under ten times. The J gene is TRBJ1-1, the V gene TRBV5-1, with 7 bases fitting TRBD1. Unmatched junction bases numbered 4, after V lost 3 bases and J lost 5 bases. The CDR3 covers 13 residues. CDR1 is SGHRS and CDR2 is YFSETQ in the germline V gene. The CDR3 region is CASSYRQGTEAFF. The CDR3 DNA follows: TGCGCCAGCAGCTACCGACAGGGAACTGAAGCTTTCTTT.

V is TRBV5-1 and J is TRBJ1-1, with 8 bases fitting TRBD1. The CDR3 contains 14 residues. The V gene's germline CDR1 is SGHRS and CDR2 YFSETQ. Trimming removed 4 bases from V and 4 bases from J; junction bases left unmatched: 6. The CDR3 here is CASSPDRVGTEAFF. The CDR3 coding sequence is TGCGCCAGCAGCCCGGACAGGGTAGGCACTGAAGCTTTCTTT.

The V call is TRBV7-2, the J call TRBJ2-7, with 10 positions matching TRBD1. V was clipped by 1 base and J by 4 bases; unmatched bases: 4. The CDR3 spans 15 residues. The germline gives CDR1 SGHTA, CDR2 FQGNSA. This chain's CDR3 is CASSLETGGIYEQYF. CDR3 in DNA: TGTGCCAGCAGCTTAGAGACAGGGGGCATATACGAGCAGTACTTC.

Only a few counts were recorded for this clone. The CDR3 is CASSSRATGSGNTIYF. In nucleotides, the CDR3 is TGTGCCAGCAGTTCGCGGGCCACCGGCTCTGGAAACACCATATATTTT. The rearrangement links TRBV6-6 to TRBJ1-3; D is uncertain. This CDR3 contains 16 residues. The V end lost 4 bases, the J end lost 0 bases, and 13 bases lay between the germline ends. Germline CDR1 MNHNY, CDR2 SVGAGI (reference sequence).

This clone has just a few counts. The gene calls are TRBV11-2 and TRBJ2-7; D might be TRBD2 (7 bases). Trimming stripped 5 bases from V and 0 bases from J, with 11 bases between. The CDR3 has 14 residues. Germline CDR1 is SGHAT and CDR2 is FQNNGV. CDR3 protein: CASSRGDNSYEQYF. In nucleotides, the CDR3 is TGTGCCAGCAGCCGGGGGGACAACTCCTACGAGCAGTACTTC. Variable domain in full (rest from reference TRBV11-2 and TRBJ2-7): EAGVAQSPRYKIIEKRQSVAFWCNPISGHATLYWYQQILGQGPKLLIQFQNNGVVDDSQLPKDRFSAERLKGVDSTLKIQPAKLEDSAVYLCASSRGDNSYEQYFGPGTRLTVT.

In its sample, this clone was seen a few times. The chain is built from TRBV29-1 and TRBJ2-7, with 9 bases identical to TRBD1. V dropped 5 bases and J dropped 7; count of bases not matched to a gene: 12. Germline V gene sequence: CDR1 SQVTM, CDR2 ANQGSEA. The CDR3 is 14 residues long. In nucleotides, the CDR3 is TGCAGCGTTAGTGGGACAGGGAATCTTCGGGAGCAGTACTTC. It translates to CSVSGTGNLREQYF.

The V call is TRBV19, the J call TRBJ2-7, with a possible D match to TRBD2 (6 bases). Trimming shortened V by 3 bases and J by 2 bases, and 8 bases separated the two germline ends. The CDR3 covers 13 residues. Germline V gene lookup returns CDR1 LNHDA and CDR2 SQIVND (reference sequence). CDR3 in amino acids: CASSMEGAYEQYF. CDR3 bases: TGTGCCAGTAGTATGGAGGGCGCCTACGAGCAGTACTTC.

V gene TRBV6-1 combines with J gene TRBJ1-1, with TRBD1 matching 7 bases. The CDR3 covers 15 residues. After removal of 4 bases from V and 0 bases from J, the junction contained 5 bases not matched to a gene. Germline V gives CDR1 MNHNS, CDR2 SASEGT. Written as DNA, the CDR3 is TGTGCCAGCAGTGCAGGACAGGACCTGAACACTGAAGCTTTCTTT. Translated: CASSAGQDLNTEAFF.

This clone occurred a few times. The chain is built from TRBV5-1 and TRBJ2-2; 16 nucleotides match TRBD2. The length of the CDR3 is 18 residues. Germline V gene data show CDR1 as SGHRS and CDR2 as YFSETQ. The trim removed 4 bases at V and 4 bases at J, leaving 7 bases unmatched. The DNA for the CDR3 is TGCGCCAGCAGCCAGGGACTAGCGGGAGGGCCGCGCACCGGGGAGCTGTTTTTT. It is translated as CASSQGLAGGPRTGELFF.